A single sample is the source of the 4 T cell receptor beta chains below, sequenced in a study of CXCR3-negative and CXCR3-positive naive CD8 T cells. The study's findings and limits: More hydrophobic TRB CDR3s were found in CXCR3-positive naive cells than in CXCR3-negative naive cells.

cDNA libraries for TRB were generated by 5' RACE incorporating UMI labels. TCRdb re-called the 5' RACE reads, yielding one record per CDR3 amino acid sequence without DNA. Its table lists about 150,000 distinct CDR3 sequences. Their specific antigens are unknown. Sequenced: naive CXCR3+ CD8+ T cells from blood. The sample's subset: CD45RO-CCR7+CD27+CD95- naive CD8+ T cells expressing CXCR3 (TNR3+). These receptor sequences come from a human donor in good health. Some clones in this sample may be carry-over from other donors' samples.

The CDR3 loop is CASSLNLGGMIPNEQFF. The chain uses TRBV28 and TRBJ2-1. Per germline, CDR1 MDHEN and CDR2 SYDVKM. The CDR3 is 17 residues long.

The V gene is TRBV15, the J gene TRBJ1-6. CDR3 length equals 15 residues. Germline CDR1 and CDR2: LNHNV and YYDKDF (reference sequence). The CDR3 region is CATSNLAGTNSPLHF.

This chain connects TRBV28 to TRBJ1-2; the D call of TRBD1 rests on TCRdb alone, since no DNA is present to check it. Germline CDR1 reads MDHEN; CDR2 reads SYDVKM. This CDR3 is built from 14 residues. This CDR3 is CASTLDRGSYGYTF.

The J gene is TRBJ1-6, the V gene TRBV7-6; TCRdb's D call of TRBD1 is untestable without DNA. The CDR3 has 21 residues. Germline CDR1 reads SGHVS; CDR2 reads FNYEAQ. This chain's CDR3 is CASSFFTLHRGIEGYHSPLHF.